This T cell receptor beta chain was captured in a study of T-cell reconstitution after alpha-beta-depleted transplantation in children. Study outcomes and limitations: The origin of high day-60 TCRbeta diversity in some patients lay in surviving recipient T cells and thymic progenitors.

This clonotype was observed at least ten times. Its antigen is not identified. CDR3 length: 12 amino acids. The germline gives CDR1 SQVTM, CDR2 ANQGSEA. With 5 bases removed from V and 4 bases from J, the gap between germline ends came to 8 bases. This sample's TCRbeta library carried unique molecular identifier barcodes. MiXCR, applied by TCRdb to the PCR reads, yields one record per CDR3 protein. Seen here are approximately 800,000 distinct CDR3 sequences, 16% observed once, and the top ten hold roughly 5%. The clonotype originates from a male patient younger than 18 who had a stem cell transplant for acute lymphoblastic leukemia, so the T cells may come from the graft donor. The material sequenced was PBMCs, mostly from graft donor cells, taken 360 days after TCRalphabeta/CD19-depleted stem cell transplant. This chain connects TRBV29-1 to TRBJ2-2, with D perhaps matching TRBD1 (5 bases). This CDR3 is CSVCDSTGELFF. The CDR3 DNA is TGCAGCGTTTGTGACAGCACCGGGGAGCTGTTTTTT.